This TCR beta chain was identified during a study of blood T cells in healthy people across ages. Sample-barcoded 5' priming and a J-beta primer mix drove a second PCR of 7 to 11 cycles. TCRdb passed the 5' RACE reads through MiXCR, listing each CDR3 protein once. There are some 900,000 distinct CDR3 sequences in the sample; roughly 50% occur only once, and about an eighth lies in the top ten. The study recruited healthy Caucasian donors from Russia who were aged roughly 6 to 90. CDR3 length: 15 residues. Germline-derived CDR1 and CDR2 are MNHEY and SMNVEV (reference sequence). Trimming removed 8 bases from V and 6 bases from J; junction bases left unmatched: 11. Findings and limits, study-wide: Age brought a roughly linear fall in TCR beta diversity measured per million T cells.

In the case of this clonotype: Its matching antigen is unknown.

This clonotype was obtained from a man in his thirties or forties in good health. The sample consisted of blood. The gene calls are TRBV27 and TRBJ2-3; 10 nucleotides agree with TRBD2. The chain's CDR3 is CASGRALAGSDTQYF. In nucleotides, the CDR3 is TGTGCCAGCGGAAGGGCACTAGCGGGGTCTGATACGCAGTATTTT.